Below are 4 T cell receptor beta chains sequenced from a single sample in a study of T cells in Graves' hyperthyroidism and ophthalmopathy (dated by TCRdb to between 2018 and 2021). The library was obtained by multiplex PCR. Reads for this sample came from an Illumina HiSeq 2000. The TCR beta CDR3 regions were amplified from the RNA transcripts. For the first round of RT-PCR on the TCR CDR3, the HTBI primer set was used together with the Qiagen OneStep RT-PCR kit. TCRdb itself trimmed the public reads at Q25 with fastp, ran MiXCR and retained productive beta chains. Each record represents a unique CDR3 protein, reported with the most common genes and DNA among its rows. A total of about 360,000 distinct CDR3 sequences appear in this sample, about 15% of them only once. About 30% of the sample goes to the ten largest clones. The material sequenced was blood. These receptors were obtained from a woman aged 18-29 years with Graves' hyperthyroidism that later progressed to Graves' ophthalmopathy.

The J gene is TRBJ1-6, the V gene TRBV6-1; weak D call: TRBD1 (6 bases). From germline, CDR1 is MNHNS and CDR2 SASEGT. With 6 bases removed from V and 8 bases from J, the gap between germline ends came to 23 bases. The CDR3 covers 17 residues. CDR3 sequence (DNA): TGTGCCAGCAGACTAACCGGGACAACCTACTTACATTCACCCCTCCACTTT. Protein product: CASRLTGTTYLHSPLHF.

The chain employs TRBV15 and TRBJ2-1; 14 bases are shared with TRBD2. The length of the CDR3 is 20 residues. Trimming took 0 bases from V and 0 from J; bases not matched to a gene: 7. CDR1 and CDR2 from the germline V gene are LNHNV and YYDKDF (reference sequence). This chain's CDR3 is CATSRDWRGTSGGSYNEQFF. The CDR3 bases are TGTGCCACCAGCAGAGATTGGCGGGGGACTAGCGGGGGCTCCTACAATGAGCAGTTCTTC.

Ten or more counts support this clonotype. The chain is built from TRBV20-1 and TRBJ1-5; perhaps TRBD1 as D (6 bases). Germline V gives CDR1 DFQATT, CDR2 SNEGSKA (reference sequence). Trimming took off 0 bases at V and 0 bases at J, with 12 bases between the two ends. The CDR3 totals 16 residues. The CDR3 reads CSAREWTVYSNQPQHF. The CDR3 DNA sequence: TGCAGTGCTAGAGAATGGACAGTATATAGCAATCAGCCCCAGCATTTT.

This clonotype was seen a few times. The chain has TRBV7-9 and TRBJ2-6; no firm D call. The germline V gene encodes CDR1 SEHNR and CDR2 FQNEAQ (reference sequence). This CDR3 contains 20 residues. The V end was cut by 4 bases, the J end by 1 base, with 23 bases between. CDR3 nucleotides: TGTGCCAGCAGCTCTCCAAAGACTCAGAACAGAGTGTCTGGGGCCAACGTCCTGACTTTC. Translating it yields CASSSPKTQNRVSGANVLTF.